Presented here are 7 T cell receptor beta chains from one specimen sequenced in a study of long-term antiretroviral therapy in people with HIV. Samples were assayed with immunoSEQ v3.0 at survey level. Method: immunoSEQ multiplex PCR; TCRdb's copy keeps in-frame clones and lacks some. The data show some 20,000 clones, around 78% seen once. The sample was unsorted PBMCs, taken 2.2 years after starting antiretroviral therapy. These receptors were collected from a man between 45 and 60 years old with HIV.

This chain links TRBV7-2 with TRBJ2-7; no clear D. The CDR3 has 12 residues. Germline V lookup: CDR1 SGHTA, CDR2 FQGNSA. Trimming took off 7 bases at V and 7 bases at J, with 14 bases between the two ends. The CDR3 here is CASTQKGREQYF. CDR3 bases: TGTGCCAGCACGCAAAAGGGTAGGGAGCAGTACTTC.

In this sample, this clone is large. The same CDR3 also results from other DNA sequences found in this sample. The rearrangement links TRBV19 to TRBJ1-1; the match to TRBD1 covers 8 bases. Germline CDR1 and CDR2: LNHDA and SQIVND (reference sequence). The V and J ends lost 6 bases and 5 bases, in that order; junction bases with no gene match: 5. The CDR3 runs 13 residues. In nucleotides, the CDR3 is TGTGCCAGTAGCAGCGACAGGGGTACTGAAGCTTTCTTT. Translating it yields CASSSDRGTEAFF.

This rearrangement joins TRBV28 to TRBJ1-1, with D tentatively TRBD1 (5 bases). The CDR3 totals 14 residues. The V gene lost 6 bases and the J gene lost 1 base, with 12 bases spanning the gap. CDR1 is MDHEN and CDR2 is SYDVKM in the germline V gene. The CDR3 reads CASSPGGRNTEAFF. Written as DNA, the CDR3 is TGTGCCAGCAGCCCCGGGGGGAGGAACACTGAAGCTTTCTTT.

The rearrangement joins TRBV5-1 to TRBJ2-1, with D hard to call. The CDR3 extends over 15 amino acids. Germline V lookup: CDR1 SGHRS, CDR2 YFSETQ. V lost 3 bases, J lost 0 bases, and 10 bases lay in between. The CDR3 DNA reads TGCGCCAGCAGCTCCCAGACCTTCTCCTACAATGAGCAGTTCTTC. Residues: CASSSQTFSYNEQFF.

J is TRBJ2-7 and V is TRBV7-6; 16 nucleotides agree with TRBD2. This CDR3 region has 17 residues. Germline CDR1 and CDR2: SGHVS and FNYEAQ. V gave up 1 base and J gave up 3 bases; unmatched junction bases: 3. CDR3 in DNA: TGTGCCAGCAGCTTAGGGGGACTAGCGGGGGGGAACTACGAGCAGTACTTC. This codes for CASSLGGLAGGNYEQYF.

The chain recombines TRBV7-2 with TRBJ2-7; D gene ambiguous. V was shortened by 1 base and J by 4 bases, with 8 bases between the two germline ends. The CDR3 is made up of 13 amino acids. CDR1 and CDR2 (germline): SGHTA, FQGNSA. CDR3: CASSLVNRYEQYF. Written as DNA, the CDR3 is TGTGCCAGCAGCTTAGTAAATAGATACGAGCAGTACTTC.

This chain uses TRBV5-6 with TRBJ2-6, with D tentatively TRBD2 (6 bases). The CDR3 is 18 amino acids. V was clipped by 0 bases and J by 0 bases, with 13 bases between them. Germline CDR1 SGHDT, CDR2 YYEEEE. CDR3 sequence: CASSLDGGSFSGANVLTF. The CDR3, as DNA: TGTGCCAGCAGCTTGGATGGGGGGTCGTTCTCTGGGGCCAACGTCCTGACTTTC. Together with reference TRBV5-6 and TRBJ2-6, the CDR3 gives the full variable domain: DAGVTQSPTHLIKTRGQQVTLRCSPKSGHDTVSWYQQALGQGPQFIFQYYEEEERQRGNFPDRFSGHQFPNYSSELNVNALLLGDSALYLCASSLDGGSFSGANVLTFGAGSRLTVL.